This passage covers 19 T cell receptor beta chains from one sample sequenced in a study of blood T cell repertoires in COVID-19. Only in-frame clones appear in the TCRdb table, and some are missing; sequencing was by immunoSEQ multiplex PCR. The table includes roughly 180,000 clones, about nine tenths detected once. Sample: peripheral blood. The receptor set was obtained from a woman in her thirties with acute or convalescent COVID-19.

The V and J genes are TRBV2 and TRBJ1-5, with no clear D. Between the trimmed V and J ends, which lost 6 bases and 7 bases, there was a span of 13 bases. Germline-derived CDR1 and CDR2 are SNHLY and FYNNEI. The CDR3 loop spans 13 amino acids. The CDR3 is CASSGLSLQPQHF. In DNA, the CDR3 is TGTGCCAGCAGCGGGTTGAGCCTCCAGCCCCAGCATTTT. The entire variable domain, with the rest obtained from reference TRBV2 and TRBJ1-5, is as follows: EPEVTQTPSHQVTQMGQEVILRCVPISNHLYFYWYRQILGQKVEFLVSFYNNEISEKSEIFDDQFSVERPDGSNFTLKIRSTKLEDSAMYFCASSGLSLQPQHFGDGTRLSIL.

The chain recombines TRBV5-4 with TRBJ1-1; TRBD1 aligns across 7 bases. The CDR3 is 17 residues long. The germline CDR1 and CDR2 sequences are SGHNT and YYREEE (reference sequence). V was clipped by 4 bases and J by 1 base; unmatched bases: 13. The CDR3 loop is CASSRAPDRPTNTEAFF. CDR3 nucleotide sequence: TGTGCCAGCAGCCGAGCCCCGGACAGGCCGACGAACACTGAAGCTTTCTTT.

This rearrangement joins TRBV18 to TRBJ1-5; 10 bases agree with TRBD1. The CDR3 loop spans 13 amino acids. Germline CDR1 and CDR2: KGHSH and LQKENI. V shed 6 bases and J 7 bases; nucleotides not matched to a gene: 3. CDR3 sequence reads: CASSRDRGQPQHF. The CDR3 DNA reads TGTGCCAGCTCCCGGGACAGGGGCCAGCCCCAGCATTTT.

The chain recombines TRBV3-1 (or the pseudogene TRBV3-2) with TRBJ2-1, with D perhaps matching TRBD2 (6 bases). Germline CDR1 and CDR2: LGHDT and YNNKEL (reference sequence). The V end lost 2 bases, the J end lost 0 bases, and 14 bases lay between the germline ends. This CDR3 is 17 amino acids long. In DNA, the CDR3 is TGTGCCAGCAGCCAAAGAGTCCCAGCGGGCTCCTACAATGAGCAGTTCTTC. It translates to CASSQRVPAGSYNEQFF.

This clone showed up just once. Written as DNA, the CDR3 is TGTGCCAGCAGCTTGGGGACTGTCGGGAGAGCTTTCTTT. Its translation is CASSLGTVGRAFF. The chain couples TRBV11-2 to TRBJ1-1; perhaps TRBD1 as D (5 bases). Germline assignment: CDR1 SGHAT and CDR2 FQNNGV. Trimming pared 3 bases from V and 10 bases from J, leaving 15 bases between. CDR3 length: 13 amino acids.

V and J are TRBV7-8 and TRBJ2-3; 7 bases fit TRBD1. Trimming removed 5 bases from V and 2 bases from J; junction bases left unmatched: 7. From germline, CDR1 is SGHVS and CDR2 FQNEAQ. The CDR3 is 15 residues long. In nucleotides, the CDR3 is TGTGCCAGCAGCCCGGGCAGGGGGTTCACAGATACGCAGTATTTT. Protein sequence: CASSPGRGFTDTQYF.

The chain couples TRBV2 to TRBJ2-1; D is undetermined. The CDR3 has 14 residues. Germline loops: CDR1 SNHLY, CDR2 FYNNEI. Trimming cost V 4 bases and J 9 bases, with 16 bases left between them. This CDR3 is CASSGSSARTEQFF. DNA for the CDR3: TGTGCCAGCAGTGGGTCTAGTGCCCGTACTGAGCAGTTCTTC.

This clone has just one count. V usage is TRBV9 and J usage is TRBJ2-3; 10 nucleotides line up with TRBD2. V lost 4 bases, J lost 3 bases, and 2 bases stayed unmatched. The CDR3 runs to 14 residues. Germline values: CDR1 SGDLS, CDR2 YYNGEE. CDR3 nucleotide sequence: TGTGCCAGCAGCATTAGCGGGAGGACAGATACGCAGTATTTT. Its protein is CASSISGRTDTQYF.

V usage is TRBV5-1 and J usage is TRBJ2-3; D is ambiguous. CDR1 SGHRS and CDR2 YFSETQ come from the germline V gene. CDR3 length: 12 residues. The germline V and J ends were trimmed by 4 bases and 0 bases, with 3 bases remaining between them. The CDR3 protein is CASSQSTDTQYF. CDR3 bases: TGCGCCAGCAGCCAGAGCACAGATACGCAGTATTTT. Using reference TRBV5-1 and TRBJ2-3 for the parts outside the CDR3, the full variable domain is KAGVTQTPRYLIKTRGQQVTLSCSPISGHRSVSWYQQTPGQGLQFLFEYFSETQRNKGNFPGRFSGRQFSNSRSEMNVSTLELGDSALYLCASSQSTDTQYFGPGTRLTVL.

In its sample, this clone was seen once. This chain connects TRBV28 to TRBJ2-4; D may be TRBD2 (5 bases). CDR1 and CDR2 (germline): MDHEN, SYDVKM. V gave up 2 bases and J gave up 9 bases, with 11 bases separating them. This CDR3 has 13 residues. CDR3 residues: CASSLPSYSIQYF. In DNA form, the CDR3 reads TGTGCCAGCAGTTTACCTAGCTATAGCATTCAGTACTTC.

There are a few counts of this clone. This chain joins TRBV5-4 and TRBJ1-1, with D possibly TRBD1 on 5 matching bases. The germline V and J ends were trimmed by 6 bases and 7 bases, with 13 bases remaining between them. The CDR3 totals 12 residues. Germline values: CDR1 SGHNT, CDR2 YYREEE (reference sequence). The CDR3 DNA reads as TGTGCCAGCAATGGGGCGGGGAATGAAGCTTTCTTT. This encodes CASNGAGNEAFF.

The V and J genes are TRBV9 and TRBJ2-3; 8 positions match TRBD2. V was pared by 2 bases and J by 6 bases, with 5 bases of the junction left unmatched. The germline gives CDR1 SGDLS, CDR2 YYNGEE. This CDR3 comprises 14 residues. The CDR3 sequence: CASSVAASGDTQYF. The CDR3 nucleotides read TGTGCCAGCAGCGTTGCGGCTAGCGGGGATACGCAGTATTTT.

This chain joins TRBV5-4 and TRBJ2-1, with TRBD2 identical over 8 bases. This CDR3 has 15 amino acids. Germline-derived CDR1 and CDR2 are SGHNT and YYREEE (reference sequence). J was trimmed by 9 bases and V by 1 base; bases with no gene match: 9. In nucleotides, the CDR3 is TGTGCCAGCAGCTTGCCCGGGACTAGTGTGGGTGAGCAGTTCTTC. This gives the protein CASSLPGTSVGEQFF.

The chain carries TRBV11-3 and TRBJ1-6; D perhaps matches TRBD1 (6 bases). CDR3 length: 14 amino acids. The V end lost 0 bases, the J end lost 10 bases, and 10 bases lay between the germline ends. Germline V gene data show CDR1 as SGHNT and CDR2 as YENEEA. The CDR3 region is CASSLEGANSPLHF. The CDR3 DNA reads as TGTGCCAGCAGCTTAGAGGGGGCCAACTCACCCCTCCACTTT.

The chain joins TRBV3-1 (or the pseudogene TRBV3-2) to TRBJ1-2; unclear D gene. Trimming took off 0 bases at V and 14 bases at J, with 13 bases between the two ends. The CDR3 totals 12 residues. Germline V gene data show CDR1 as LGHDT and CDR2 as YNNKEL (reference sequence). The CDR3 nucleotides are TGTGCCAGCAGCCAAGAGTCGCAAACGGTGACCTTC. Protein: CASSQESQTVTF.

The chain couples TRBV19 to TRBJ2-1, with 10 positions matching TRBD2. This CDR3 is built from 16 residues. Germline loops: CDR1 LNHDA, CDR2 SQIVND (reference sequence). V was clipped by 3 bases and J by 7 bases; unmatched bases: 9. The CDR3 spells CASSIGLAGVGNEQFF. The DNA of the CDR3 is TGTGCCAGTAGTATCGGTCTAGCGGGAGTCGGGAATGAGCAGTTCTTC.

The chain uses TRBV18 and TRBJ2-7; TRBD1 matches at 7 bases. Germline CDR1 is KGHSH and CDR2 is LQKENI. Unmatched junction bases numbered 2, after V lost 2 bases and J lost 1 base. The CDR3 consists of 14 residues. The CDR3, as DNA: TGTGCCAGCTCACCAACACAGGGGTCCTACGAGCAGTACTTC. Its translation is CASSPTQGSYEQYF. The full variable domain, its missing parts supplied by reference TRBV18 and TRBJ2-7, is NAGVMQNPRHLVRRRGQEARLRCSPMKGHSHVYWYRQLPEEGLKFMVYLQKENIIDESGMPKERFSAEFPKEGPSILRIQQVVRGDSAAYFCASSPTQGSYEQYFGPGTRLTVT.

The chain recombines TRBV13 with TRBJ2-1, with TRBD2 matching over 8 bases. The germline gives CDR1 PRHDT, CDR2 FYEKMQ (reference sequence). The ends lost 10 bases at V and 8 bases at J; junction bases unmatched: 16. This CDR3 is built from 15 residues. CDR3 coding DNA: TGTGCCACCGGACCGGGGGGGCAATTGAGGGATGAGCAGTTCTTC. Encoded protein: CATGPGGQLRDEQFF.

This rearrangement joins TRBV6-5 to TRBJ1-5; 7 bases map to TRBD1. The germline gives CDR1 MNHEY, CDR2 SVGAGI. This CDR3 spans 15 amino acids. J was trimmed by 2 bases and V by 6 bases; bases with no gene match: 7. The chain's CDR3 is CASSPLDRGNQPQHF. The DNA for the CDR3 is TGTGCCAGCAGCCCACTCGACAGGGGCAATCAGCCCCAGCATTTT.